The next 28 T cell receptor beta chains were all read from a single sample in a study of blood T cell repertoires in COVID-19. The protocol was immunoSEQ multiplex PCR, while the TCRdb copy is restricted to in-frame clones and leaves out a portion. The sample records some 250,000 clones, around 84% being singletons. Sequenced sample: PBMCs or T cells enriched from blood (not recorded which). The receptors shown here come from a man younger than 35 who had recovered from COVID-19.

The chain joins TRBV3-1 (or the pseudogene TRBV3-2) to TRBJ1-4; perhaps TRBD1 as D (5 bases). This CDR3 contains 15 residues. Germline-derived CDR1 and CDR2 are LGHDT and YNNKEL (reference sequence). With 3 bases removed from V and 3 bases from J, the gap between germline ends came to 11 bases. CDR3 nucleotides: TGTGCCAGCAGCCAGACCAGGGCGGCTAATGAAAAACTGTTTTTT. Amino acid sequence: CASSQTRAANEKLFF.

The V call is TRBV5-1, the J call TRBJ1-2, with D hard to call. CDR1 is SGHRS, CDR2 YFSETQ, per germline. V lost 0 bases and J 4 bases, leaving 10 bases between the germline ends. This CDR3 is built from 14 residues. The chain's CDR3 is CASSLALAGYGYTF. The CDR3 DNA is TGCGCCAGCAGCTTGGCCCTAGCGGGCTATGGCTACACCTTC.

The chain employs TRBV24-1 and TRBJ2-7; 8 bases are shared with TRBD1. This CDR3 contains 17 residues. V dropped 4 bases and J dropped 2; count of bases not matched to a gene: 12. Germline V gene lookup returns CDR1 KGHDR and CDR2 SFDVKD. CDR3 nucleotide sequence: TGTGCCACCAGTGACAAACGGGACAGGCACGGCACCTACGAGCAGTACTTC. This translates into CATSDKRDRHGTYEQYF.

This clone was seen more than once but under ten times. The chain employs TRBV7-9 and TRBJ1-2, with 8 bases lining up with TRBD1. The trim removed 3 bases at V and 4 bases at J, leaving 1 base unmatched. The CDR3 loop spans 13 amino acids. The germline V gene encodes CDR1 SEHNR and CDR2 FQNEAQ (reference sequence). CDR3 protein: CASSFQGAYGYTF. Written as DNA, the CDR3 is TGTGCCAGCAGCTTTCAGGGGGCCTATGGCTACACCTTC. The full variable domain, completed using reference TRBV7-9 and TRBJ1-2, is DTGVSQNPRHKITKRGQNVTFRCDPISEHNRLYWYRQTLGQGPEFLTYFQNEAQLEKSRLLSDRFSAERPKGSFSTLEIQRTEQGDSAMYLCASSFQGAYGYTFGSGTRLTVV.

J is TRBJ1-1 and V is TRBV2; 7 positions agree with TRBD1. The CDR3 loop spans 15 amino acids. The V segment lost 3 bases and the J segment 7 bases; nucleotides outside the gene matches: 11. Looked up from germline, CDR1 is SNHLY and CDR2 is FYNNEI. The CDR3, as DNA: TGTGCCAGCAGTGACCCGGCCAGGGGGAATATTGAAGCTTTCTTT. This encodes CASSDPARGNIEAFF.

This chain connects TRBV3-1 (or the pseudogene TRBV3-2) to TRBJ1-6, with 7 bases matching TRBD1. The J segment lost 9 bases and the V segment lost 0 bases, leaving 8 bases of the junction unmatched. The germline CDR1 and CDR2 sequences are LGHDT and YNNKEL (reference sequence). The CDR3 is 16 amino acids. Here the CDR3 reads CASSQERDSGLSPLHF. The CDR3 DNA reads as TGTGCCAGCAGCCAAGAACGGGACAGTGGGCTTTCACCCCTCCACTTT.

CDR3 sequence reads: CASSESTGGTGELFF. The CDR3 DNA follows: TGTGCCAGCAGTGAGAGCACAGGGGGCACCGGGGAGCTGTTTTTT. The chain joins TRBV2 to TRBJ2-2, with TRBD1 matching 8 bases. J lost 4 bases, V lost 3 bases, and 4 bases had no gene match. Germline CDR1 is SNHLY and CDR2 is FYNNEI. There are 15 residues in the CDR3.

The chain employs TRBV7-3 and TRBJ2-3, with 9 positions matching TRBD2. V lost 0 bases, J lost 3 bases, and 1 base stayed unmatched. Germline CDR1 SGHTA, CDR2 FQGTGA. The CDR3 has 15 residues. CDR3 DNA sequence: TGTGCCAGCAGCTTAACAAGCGGGAGGACAGATACGCAGTATTTT. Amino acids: CASSLTSGRTDTQYF.

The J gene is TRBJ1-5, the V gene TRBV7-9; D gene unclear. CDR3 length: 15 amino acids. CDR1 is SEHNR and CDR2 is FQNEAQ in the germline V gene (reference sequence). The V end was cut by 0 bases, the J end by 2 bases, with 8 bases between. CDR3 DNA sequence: TGTGCCAGCAGCTTAGCAGACCAGGGCAATCAGCCCCAGCATTTT. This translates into CASSLADQGNQPQHF.

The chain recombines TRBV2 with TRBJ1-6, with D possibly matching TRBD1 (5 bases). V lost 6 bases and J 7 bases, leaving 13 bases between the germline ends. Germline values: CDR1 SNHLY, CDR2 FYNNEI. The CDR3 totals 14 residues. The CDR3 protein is CASSALGPNSPLHF. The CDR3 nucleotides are TGTGCCAGCAGCGCCTTGGGGCCCAATTCACCCCTCCACTTT.

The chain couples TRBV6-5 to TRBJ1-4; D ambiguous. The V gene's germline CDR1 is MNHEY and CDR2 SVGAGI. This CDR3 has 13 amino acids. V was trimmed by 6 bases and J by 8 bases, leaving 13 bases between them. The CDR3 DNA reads TGTGCCAGCAGCCACGGGGAGGCGGAAAAACTGTTTTTT. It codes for CASSHGEAEKLFF.

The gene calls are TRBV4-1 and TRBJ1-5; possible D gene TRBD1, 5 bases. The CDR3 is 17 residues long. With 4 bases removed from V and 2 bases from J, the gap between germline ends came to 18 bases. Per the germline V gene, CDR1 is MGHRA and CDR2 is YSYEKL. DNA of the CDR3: TGCGCCAGCAGCCTTTGGGCCGACCCGGGGGGCAATCAGCCCCAGCATTTT. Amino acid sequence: CASSLWADPGGNQPQHF.

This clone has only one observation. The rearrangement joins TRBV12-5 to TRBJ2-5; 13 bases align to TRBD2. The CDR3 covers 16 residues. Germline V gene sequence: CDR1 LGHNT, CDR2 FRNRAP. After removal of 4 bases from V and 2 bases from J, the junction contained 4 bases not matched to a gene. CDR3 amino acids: CASGSRLAGGQETQYF. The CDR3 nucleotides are TGTGCTAGTGGTTCCCGACTAGCGGGGGGACAAGAGACCCAGTACTTC.

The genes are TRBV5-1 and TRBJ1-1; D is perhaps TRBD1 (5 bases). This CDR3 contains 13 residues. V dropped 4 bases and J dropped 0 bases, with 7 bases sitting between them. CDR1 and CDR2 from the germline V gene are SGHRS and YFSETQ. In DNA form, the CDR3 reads TGCGCCAGCAGCCAGACAGTGAACACTGAAGCTTTCTTT. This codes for CASSQTVNTEAFF.

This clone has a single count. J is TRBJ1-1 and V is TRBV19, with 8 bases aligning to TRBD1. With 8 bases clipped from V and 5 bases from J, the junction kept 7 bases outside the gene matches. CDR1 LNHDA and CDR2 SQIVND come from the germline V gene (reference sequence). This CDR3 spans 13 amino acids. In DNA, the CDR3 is TGTGCCAGTGCGGACAGGGCTTGGACTGAAGCTTTCTTT. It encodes CASADRAWTEAFF.

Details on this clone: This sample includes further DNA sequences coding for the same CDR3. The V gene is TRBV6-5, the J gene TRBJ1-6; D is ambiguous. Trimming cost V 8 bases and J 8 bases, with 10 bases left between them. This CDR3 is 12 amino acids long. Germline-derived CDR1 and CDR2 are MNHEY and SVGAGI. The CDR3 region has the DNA TGTGCCAGCCGAGACGGAGATTCACCCCTCCACTTT. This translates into CASRDGDSPLHF.

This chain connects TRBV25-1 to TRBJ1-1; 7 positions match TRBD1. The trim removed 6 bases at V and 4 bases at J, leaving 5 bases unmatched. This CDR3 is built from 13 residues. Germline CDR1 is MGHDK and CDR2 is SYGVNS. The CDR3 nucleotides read TGTGCCAGCAGGAGACAGGGTACCACTGAAGCTTTCTTT. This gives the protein CASRRQGTTEAFF. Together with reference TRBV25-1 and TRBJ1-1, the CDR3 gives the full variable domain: EADIYQTPRYLVIGTGKKITLECSQTMGHDKMYWYQQDPGMELHLIHYSYGVNSTEKGDLSSESTVSRIRTEHFPLTLESARPSHTSQYLCASRRQGTTEAFFGQGTRLTVV.

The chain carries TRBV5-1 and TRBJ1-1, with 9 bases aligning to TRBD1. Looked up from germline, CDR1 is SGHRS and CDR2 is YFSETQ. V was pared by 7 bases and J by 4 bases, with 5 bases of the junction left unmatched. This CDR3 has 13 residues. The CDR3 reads CASGPGQGTEAFF. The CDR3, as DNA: TGCGCCAGCGGCCCGGGACAGGGCACTGAAGCTTTCTTT.

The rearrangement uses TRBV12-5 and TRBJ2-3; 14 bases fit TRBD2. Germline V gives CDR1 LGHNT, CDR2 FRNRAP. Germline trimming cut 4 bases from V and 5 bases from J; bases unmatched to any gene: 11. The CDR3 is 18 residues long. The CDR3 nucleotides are TGTGCTAGTGGTTACCCGGGACTAGCGGGAGTTAAAGGAGATACGCAGTATTTT. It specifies CASGYPGLAGVKGDTQYF.

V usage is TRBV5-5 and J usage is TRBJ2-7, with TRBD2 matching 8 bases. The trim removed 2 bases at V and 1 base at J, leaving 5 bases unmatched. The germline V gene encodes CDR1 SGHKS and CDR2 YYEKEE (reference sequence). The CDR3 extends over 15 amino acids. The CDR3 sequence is CASSLGREASYEQYF. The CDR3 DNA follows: TGTGCCAGCAGCTTAGGGCGGGAGGCTTCCTACGAGCAGTACTTC.

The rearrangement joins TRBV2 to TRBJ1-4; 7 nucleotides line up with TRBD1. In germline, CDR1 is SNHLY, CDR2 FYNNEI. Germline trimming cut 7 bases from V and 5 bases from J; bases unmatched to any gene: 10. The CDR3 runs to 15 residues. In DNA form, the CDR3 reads TGTGCCAGCACCAAAGGGGGACAGCTCAATGAAAAACTGTTTTTT. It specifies CASTKGGQLNEKLFF. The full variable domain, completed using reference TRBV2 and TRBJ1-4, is EPEVTQTPSHQVTQMGQEVILRCVPISNHLYFYWYRQILGQKVEFLVSFYNNEISEKSEIFDDQFSVERPDGSNFTLKIRSTKLEDSAMYFCASTKGGQLNEKLFFGSGTQLSVL.

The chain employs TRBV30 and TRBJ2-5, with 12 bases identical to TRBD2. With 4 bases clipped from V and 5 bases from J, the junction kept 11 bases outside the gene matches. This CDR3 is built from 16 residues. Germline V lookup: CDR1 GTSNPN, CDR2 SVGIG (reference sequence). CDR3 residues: CAWTGLAGRNRETQYF. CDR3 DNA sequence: TGTGCCTGGACAGGACTAGCGGGACGAAATAGGGAGACCCAGTACTTC.

The CDR3 loop reads CASSPLKTTNEKLFF. For the CDR3, the DNA is TGTGCCAGCAGCCCGCTAAAGACAACTAATGAAAAACTGTTTTTT. The chain joins TRBV2 to TRBJ1-4; no firm D call. The CDR3 runs 15 residues. Trimming stripped 6 bases from V and 0 bases from J, with 11 bases between. Germline values: CDR1 SNHLY, CDR2 FYNNEI. Variable domain in full (rest from reference TRBV2 and TRBJ1-4): EPEVTQTPSHQVTQMGQEVILRCVPISNHLYFYWYRQILGQKVEFLVSFYNNEISEKSEIFDDQFSVERPDGSNFTLKIRSTKLEDSAMYFCASSPLKTTNEKLFFGSGTQLSVL.

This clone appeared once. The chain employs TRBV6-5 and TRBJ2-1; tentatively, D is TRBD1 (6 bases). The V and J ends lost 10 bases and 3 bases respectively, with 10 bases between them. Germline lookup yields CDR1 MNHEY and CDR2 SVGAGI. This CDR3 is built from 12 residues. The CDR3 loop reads CATSDSYNEQFF. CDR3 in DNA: TGTGCCACCTCGGACAGCTACAATGAGCAGTTCTTC.

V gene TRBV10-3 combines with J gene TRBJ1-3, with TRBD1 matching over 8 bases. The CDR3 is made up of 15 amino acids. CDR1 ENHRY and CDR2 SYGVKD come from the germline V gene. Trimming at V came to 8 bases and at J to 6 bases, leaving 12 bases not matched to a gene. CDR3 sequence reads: CAILGRRQGLNTIYF. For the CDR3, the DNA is TGTGCCATCCTAGGTCGGCGACAGGGGTTAAACACCATATATTTT.

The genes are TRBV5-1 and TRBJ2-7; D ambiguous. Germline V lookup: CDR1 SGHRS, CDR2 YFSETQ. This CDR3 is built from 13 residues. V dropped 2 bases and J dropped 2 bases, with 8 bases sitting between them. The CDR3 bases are TGCGCCAGCAGCTTAGGCGAGGCCTACGAGCAGTACTTC. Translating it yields CASSLGEAYEQYF.

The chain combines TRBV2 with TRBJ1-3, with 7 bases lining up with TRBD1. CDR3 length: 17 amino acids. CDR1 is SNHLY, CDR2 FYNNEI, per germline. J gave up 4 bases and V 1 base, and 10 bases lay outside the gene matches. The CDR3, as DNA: TGTGCCAGCAGTGAAGGGCAGGGGGTAGGTCGAGGAAACACCATATATTTT. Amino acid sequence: CASSEGQGVGRGNTIYF.

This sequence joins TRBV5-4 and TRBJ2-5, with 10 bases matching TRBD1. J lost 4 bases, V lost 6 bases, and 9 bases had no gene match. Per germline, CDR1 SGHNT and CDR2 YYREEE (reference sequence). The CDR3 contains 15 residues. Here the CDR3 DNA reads TGTGCCAGCAACCCCGGGACAGGGGTGGGAGAGACCCAGTACTTC. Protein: CASNPGTGVGETQYF.